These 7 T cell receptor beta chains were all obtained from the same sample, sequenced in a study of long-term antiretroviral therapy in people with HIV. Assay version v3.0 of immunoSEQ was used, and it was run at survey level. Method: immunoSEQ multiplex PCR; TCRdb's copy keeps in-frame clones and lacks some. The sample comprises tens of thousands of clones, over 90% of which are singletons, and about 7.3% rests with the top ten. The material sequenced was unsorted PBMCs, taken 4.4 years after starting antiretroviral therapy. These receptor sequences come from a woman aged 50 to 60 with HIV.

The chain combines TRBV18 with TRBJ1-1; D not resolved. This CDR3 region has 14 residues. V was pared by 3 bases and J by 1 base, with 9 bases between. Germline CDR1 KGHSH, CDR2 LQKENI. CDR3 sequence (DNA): TGTGCCAGCTCACCTTTGAGTGCGAACACTGAAGCTTTCTTT. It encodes CASSPLSANTEAFF.

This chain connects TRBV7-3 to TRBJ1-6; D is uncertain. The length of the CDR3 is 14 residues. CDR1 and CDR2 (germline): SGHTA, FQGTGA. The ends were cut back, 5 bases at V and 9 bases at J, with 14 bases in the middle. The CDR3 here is CASSQVSPGSPLHF. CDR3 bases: TGTGCCAGCAGCCAGGTCTCGCCGGGTTCACCCCTCCACTTT.

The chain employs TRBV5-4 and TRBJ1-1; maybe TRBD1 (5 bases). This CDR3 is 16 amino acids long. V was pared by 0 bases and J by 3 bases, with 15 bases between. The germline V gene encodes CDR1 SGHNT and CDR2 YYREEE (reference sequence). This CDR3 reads CASSLAGGDKYTEAFF. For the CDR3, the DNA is TGTGCCAGCAGCTTGGCCGGGGGGGATAAGTACACTGAAGCTTTCTTT.

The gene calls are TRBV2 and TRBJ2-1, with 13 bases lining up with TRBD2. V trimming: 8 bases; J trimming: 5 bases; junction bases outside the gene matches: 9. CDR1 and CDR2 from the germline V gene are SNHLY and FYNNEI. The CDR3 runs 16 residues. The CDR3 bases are TGTGCCAGCTGGACTAGCGGGGGTCCCGGGGACAATGAGCAGTTCTTC. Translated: CASWTSGGPGDNEQFF.

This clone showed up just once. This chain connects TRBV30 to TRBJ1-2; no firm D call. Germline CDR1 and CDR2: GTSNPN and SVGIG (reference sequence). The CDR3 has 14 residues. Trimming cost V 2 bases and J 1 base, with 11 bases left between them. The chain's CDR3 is CAWSPLTVNYGYTF. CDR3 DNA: TGTGCCTGGAGTCCGTTGACCGTTAACTATGGCTACACCTTC.

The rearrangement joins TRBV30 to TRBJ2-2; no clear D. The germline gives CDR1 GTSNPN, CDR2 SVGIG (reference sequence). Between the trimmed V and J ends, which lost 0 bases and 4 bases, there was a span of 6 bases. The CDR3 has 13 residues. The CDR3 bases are TGTGCCTGGAGTGTGTGGGGCACCGGGGAGCTGTTTTTT. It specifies CAWSVWGTGELFF.

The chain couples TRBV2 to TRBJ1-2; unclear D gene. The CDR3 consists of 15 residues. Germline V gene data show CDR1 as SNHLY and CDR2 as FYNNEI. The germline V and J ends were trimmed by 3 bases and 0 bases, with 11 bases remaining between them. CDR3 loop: CASSDRAIANYGYTF. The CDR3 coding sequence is TGTGCCAGCAGTGATAGGGCTATAGCTAACTATGGCTACACCTTC.